This paragraph reports one T cell receptor (beta chain). Antigen specificity is unknown. The source of the sample is a study of cytomegalovirus exposure and HLA in healthy donors. Donors were drawn from the approximately 120-subject validation cohort, separate from the 666-subject first cohort. TCRdb's copy holds only in-frame clones and misses some; the assay was immunoSEQ multiplex PCR. Seen here are tens of thousands of clones, approximately 89% observed once, and the top ten hold about 8.1%. Notes on the study in general: Subsequent analysis revealed that first-cohort TCR clusters tended to co-occur in the 120 or so validation repertoires. Among TCR beta chains, those listed as cytomegalovirus-associated numbered some 160.

The V segment lost 10 bases and the J segment 0 bases; nucleotides outside the gene matches: 8. From germline, CDR1 is MDHEN and CDR2 SYDVKM. The CDR3 has 14 amino acids. The receptor was isolated from a woman aged 18-29 years in good health and CMV-seropositive. The specimen was PBMCs. V and J are TRBV28 and TRBJ2-7; 8 bases line up with TRBD1. Here the CDR3 DNA reads TGTGCCACCCGAGGACAGGGCGACTCCTACGAGCAGTACTTC. This gives the protein CATRGQGDSYEQYF.